The rows below give T cell receptor beta chains drawn from one sample of a study of monozygotic twins with inflammatory bowel disease. Each CDR3 protein gets one entry in TCRdb, which reprocessed the 5' RACE reads and gives no DNA. The sample totals 150,000 or so distinct CDR3 sequences. Sequenced material: blood. The receptors derive from a human donor with ulcerative colitis or Crohn's disease, or a healthy co-twin of an affected twin (not recorded which). Both conserved end residues are part of each CDR3. The order of the fields is CDR3 protein, J gene, V gene.

CASSSTRTGALFNGYTF | TRBJ1-2 | TRBV6-5
CASRNSGRGANTGELFF | TRBJ2-2 | TRBV5-1
CASSLPNLAGELFF | TRBJ2-2 | TRBV5-1
CASSLVLGTDTQYF | TRBJ2-3 | TRBV5-1
CASSLAPGFIGKAFF | TRBJ1-1 | TRBV11-2
CAWCSWWGEAFF | TRBJ1-1 | TRBV30
CSAPSKGGGETQYF | TRBJ2-5 | TRBV20-1
CASSGGSGGTYTDTQYF | TRBJ2-3 | TRBV11-2
CASSASNQPQHF | TRBJ1-5 | TRBV5-6
CASSSPREELGGRTFF | TRBJ1-1 | TRBV6-1
CASSLWGSGNTIYF | TRBJ1-3 | TRBV5-6
CASSLVWGHYEQYF | TRBJ2-7 | TRBV27
CASSSPGQGGYNSPLHF | TRBJ1-6 | TRBV28
CASSLWQHNSPLHF | TRBJ1-6 | TRBV12-3/TRBV12-4
CASRLHSGSYNEQFF | TRBJ2-1 | TRBV12-3/TRBV12-4
CASSPTPPGELFF | TRBJ2-2 | TRBV18
CASRGEDGYTF | TRBJ1-2 | TRBV6-6
CASSFSGTGGETQYF | TRBJ2-5 | TRBV5-1
CASRKHVNTQYF | TRBJ2-3 | TRBV6-2/TRBV6-3
CSAREREGYYEQYF | TRBJ2-7 | TRBV20-1
CASWGPSYEQYF | TRBJ2-7 | TRBV27
CASSLGGGPVDTQYF | TRBJ2-3 | TRBV12-3/TRBV12-4
CASRATGGKANQPQHF | TRBJ1-5 | TRBV6-1
CASSTPVLAGGGNEQFF | TRBJ2-1 | TRBV5-1
CSARPGGPLSGNTIYF | TRBJ1-3 | TRBV20-1